The 14 T cell receptor beta chains below all came from one sample that was sequenced in a study of T cells in Graves' hyperthyroidism and ophthalmopathy. Amplification of TCR beta CDR3 regions was performed using RNA transcripts as template. An initial round of RT-PCR targeting the TCR CDR3 relied on the HTBI primer set. TCRdb called the multiplex PCR reads again in MiXCR, with one record for every CDR3 protein. This sample has some 420,000 distinct CDR3 sequences, with about an eighth found just once. Sequencing was carried out using blood. These receptor sequences come from a woman under 30 with Graves' hyperthyroidism.

V is TRBV19 and J is TRBJ1-6; TRBD1 agrees at 7 bases. The CDR3 loop spans 14 amino acids. Unmatched junction bases numbered 6, after V lost 6 bases and J lost 7 bases. The V gene's germline CDR1 is LNHDA and CDR2 SQIVND (reference sequence). DNA of the CDR3: TGTGCCAGTAGACGACAGGGTGAAAATTCACCCCTCCACTTT. Protein: CASRRQGENSPLHF.

This clonotype has a handful of counts. The rearrangement links TRBV19 to TRBJ2-7; D is unclear. Germline V CDR1 and CDR2: LNHDA, SQIVND (reference sequence). This CDR3 comprises 15 residues. Between the trimmed V and J ends, which lost 3 bases and 0 bases, there was a span of 12 bases. CDR3 sequence reads: CASSMYGPHSYEQYF. CDR3 bases: TGTGCCAGTAGTATGTACGGTCCTCACTCCTACGAGCAGTACTTC.

This clonotype was found many times. This chain links TRBV20-1 with TRBJ2-5; D ambiguous. The CDR3 runs to 11 residues. V dropped 8 bases and J dropped 2 bases, with 9 bases sitting between them. The germline V gene encodes CDR1 DFQATT and CDR2 SNEGSKA (reference sequence). The CDR3 nucleotides are TGCAGTACGACACGTCAAGAGACCCAGTACTTC. Protein sequence: CSTTRQETQYF.

The chain carries TRBV9 and TRBJ1-1; weak D call: TRBD1 (5 bases). This CDR3 is built from 16 residues. The germline gives CDR1 SGDLS, CDR2 YYNGEE. Trimming pared 3 bases from V and 2 bases from J, leaving 17 bases between. CDR3 sequence: CASSAGERGYNTEAFF. The CDR3, as DNA: TGTGCCAGCAGCGCCGGGGAGAGGGGCTACAACACTGAAGCTTTCTTT.

This clonotype was observed at least ten times. The V and J genes are TRBV6-1 and TRBJ1-2; TRBD1 matches at 7 bases. This CDR3 has 13 residues. The J segment lost 3 bases and the V segment lost 5 bases, leaving 3 bases of the junction unmatched. The V gene's germline CDR1 is MNHNS and CDR2 SASEGT. The CDR3 nucleotides read TGTGCCAGCAGTCCCGGGACAGACTATGGCTACACCTTC. This encodes CASSPGTDYGYTF.

The chain couples TRBV27 to TRBJ2-2, with no clear D. The V and J ends lost 5 bases and 5 bases respectively, with 12 bases between them. Germline values: CDR1 MNHEY, CDR2 SMNVEV (reference sequence). The length of the CDR3 is 14 residues. CDR3 sequence (DNA): TGTGCCAGCAGTGCCACACCTTGGACCGGGGAGCTGTTTTTT. Translated: CASSATPWTGELFF.

The sample holds a few counts of this clonotype. The J gene is TRBJ2-7, the V gene TRBV10-2; 8 bases agree with TRBD2. CDR1 and CDR2 (germline): WSHSY, SAAADI. After removal of 4 bases from V and 3 bases from J, the junction contained 8 bases not matched to a gene. CDR3 length: 15 residues. In nucleotides, the CDR3 is TGCGCCAGCAGTGGATTTAGCGGGACACACTACGAGCAGTACTTC. It yields the protein CASSGFSGTHYEQYF.

This clonotype was seen repeatedly, ten times or more. The J gene is TRBJ2-1, the V gene TRBV7-3; the match to TRBD2 covers 15 bases. This CDR3 has 16 residues. CDR1 is SGHTA, CDR2 FQGTGA, per germline. V shed 2 bases and J 6 bases; nucleotides not matched to a gene: 2. The CDR3 DNA follows: TGTGCCAGCAGCTTAGAGGGACTAGCGGGAGGCAATGAGCAGTTCTTC. It specifies CASSLEGLAGGNEQFF.

This clonotype was detected ten times or more. This chain joins TRBV10-1 and TRBJ2-3; TRBD2 aligns across 8 bases. The CDR3 is 16 residues long. V was pared by 2 bases and J by 0 bases, with 4 bases of the junction left unmatched. Germline V gene sequence: CDR1 WNHNN, CDR2 SYGVQD (reference sequence). CDR3 region: CASSEVASGSTDTQYF. The CDR3 bases are TGCGCCAGCAGTGAGGTGGCTAGCGGGAGCACAGATACGCAGTATTTT.

This clonotype was counted ten times or more. The genes are TRBV7-2 and TRBJ1-1, with 9 bases fitting TRBD1. CDR1 and CDR2 (germline): SGHTA, FQGNSA. The CDR3 consists of 15 residues. The trim removed 3 bases at V and 7 bases at J, leaving 9 bases unmatched. CDR3: CASSFPPGTGSEAFF. The CDR3 DNA follows: TGTGCCAGCAGCTTCCCTCCCGGGACAGGGAGTGAAGCTTTCTTT.

Details on this clonotype: The junction and the germline gene differ at one end; a read error may be behind it. The chain uses TRBV12-3 or TRBV12-4 and TRBJ1-2; maybe TRBD1 (6 bases). This CDR3 has 15 residues. For the CDR3, the DNA is TGTGCCAGCAGGCCGATATCCGGACAGCCCTATGACTACACCTTC. This gives the protein CASRPISGQPYDYTF.

The chain couples TRBV7-2 to TRBJ2-1, with 9 bases matching TRBD1. Germline-derived CDR1 and CDR2 are SGHTA and FQGNSA. The CDR3 contains 20 residues. V lost 5 bases to trimming and J lost 3 bases; unmatched junction nucleotides: 20. This chain's CDR3 is CASSATGTGHRSPNYNEQFF. In nucleotides, the CDR3 is TGTGCCAGCAGCGCGACCGGGACAGGGCATCGGTCTCCTAACTACAATGAGCAGTTCTTC. Full variable domain (outside the CDR3, taken from reference TRBV7-2 and TRBJ2-1): GAGVSQSPSNKVTEKGKDVELRCDPISGHTALYWYRQSLGQGLEFLIYFQGNSAPDKSGLPSDRFSAERTGGSVSTLTIQRTQQEDSAVYLCASSATGTGHRSPNYNEQFFGPGTRLTVL.

This chain links TRBV9 with TRBJ2-7, with TRBD2 matching over 8 bases. Germline loops: CDR1 SGDLS, CDR2 YYNGEE. CDR3 length equals 13 residues. The trim removed 4 bases at V and 6 bases at J, leaving 6 bases unmatched. The CDR3 region has the DNA TGTGCCAGCAGCCCGGGACTAGAACGCGAGCAGTACTTC. Protein product: CASSPGLEREQYF.

This clonotype was detected many times. This chain connects TRBV4-3 to TRBJ1-3; tentative D call: TRBD1 (6 bases). The V gene's germline CDR1 is LGHNA and CDR2 YSLEER. This CDR3 comprises 17 residues. Trimming took 3 bases from V and 1 from J, leaving 16 bases between them. CDR3 residues: CASSQTGRGISGNTIYF. The CDR3 nucleotides are TGCGCCAGCAGCCAGACTGGAAGGGGGATTTCTGGAAACACCATATATTTT.